These 19 T cell receptor beta chains originate from one sample sequenced in a study of cytomegalovirus exposure and HLA in healthy donors (dated by TCRdb to 2015 to 2018). Libraries were constructed by the immunoSEQ multiplex PCR assay. For the multiplex PCR, a mixture combining 60 forward primers for TCR Vbeta segments and 13 reverse primers for TCR Jbeta segments was used. Held by TCRdb, this immuneACCESS table contains in-frame sequences only and omits some clones. Under half of the omission traces to an unresolved V gene where checked; the cause of the rest is unknown. Counted in this sample were about 150,000 clones; more than 65% of them appeared once. The top ten hold about 5.9% of the sample. The source material was PBMCs. The receptors stem from a man aged 50 to 59 in good health and CMV-seropositive.

This clone has a single count. This chain joins TRBV7-3 and TRBJ2-3; D may be TRBD1 (5 bases). The V end was cut by 5 bases, the J end by 7 bases, with 16 bases between. The CDR3 has 14 amino acids. Germline loops: CDR1 SGHTA, CDR2 FQGTGA. The chain's CDR3 is CASSLQGLGNTQYF. The CDR3 bases are TGTGCCAGCAGCCTTCAGGGCCTTGGAAATACGCAGTATTTT.

The chain couples TRBV27 to TRBJ2-1; TRBD2 aligns across 8 bases. Trimming took 3 bases from V and 3 from J; bases not matched to a gene: 1. Germline assignment: CDR1 MNHEY and CDR2 SMNVEV (reference sequence). CDR3 length: 14 amino acids. DNA of the CDR3: TGTGCCAGCAGTTTCGGGACTAGCTACAATGAGCAGTTCTTC. This translates into CASSFGTSYNEQFF.

This clone came up a few times. The chain employs TRBV5-6 and TRBJ1-2, with 7 bases lining up with TRBD1. Germline V gene data show CDR1 as SGHDT and CDR2 as YYEEEE. This CDR3 has 15 residues. The V and J ends lost 0 bases and 2 bases, in that order; junction bases with no gene match: 4. CDR3 protein: CASSLAMTGNYGYTF. In nucleotides, the CDR3 is TGTGCCAGCAGCTTGGCCATGACAGGGAACTATGGCTACACCTTC.

The chain employs TRBV14 and TRBJ2-7; 7 nucleotides match TRBD2. This CDR3 has 16 residues. V gave up 4 bases and J gave up 2 bases; unmatched junction bases: 11. Germline loops: CDR1 SGHDN, CDR2 FVKESK. The CDR3 DNA reads as TGTGCCAGCAGCCTATATACAGCGGGAAGGCCCTACGAGCAGTACTTC. Its protein product is CASSLYTAGRPYEQYF.

V gene TRBV6-5 combines with J gene TRBJ1-6, with 9 positions matching TRBD1. This CDR3 spans 15 amino acids. The germline V gene has CDR1 MNHEY and CDR2 SVGAGI. Trimming at V came to 2 bases and at J to 10 bases, leaving 6 bases not matched to a gene. For the CDR3, the DNA is TGTGCCAGCAGTTACCAAGGGACAGGGAAATCACCCCTCCACTTT. This encodes CASSYQGTGKSPLHF.

The chain combines TRBV6-4 with TRBJ2-2, with TRBD2 matching over 11 bases. The V and J ends lost 5 bases and 4 bases, in that order; junction bases with no gene match: 0. There are 14 residues in the CDR3. The germline V gene encodes CDR1 MRHNA and CDR2 SNTAGT. The CDR3 DNA sequence: TGTGCCAGCAGTCTAGCGGGAGGCACCGGGGAGCTGTTTTTT. The encoded protein is CASSLAGGTGELFF.

This clone was recorded only once. This chain connects TRBV27 to TRBJ2-4; 7 bases line up with TRBD1. Per the germline V gene, CDR1 is MNHEY and CDR2 is SMNVEV (reference sequence). The J segment lost 3 bases and the V segment lost 3 bases, leaving 8 bases of the junction unmatched. The CDR3 runs to 16 residues. Here the CDR3 reads CASSFRQGVDKNIQYF. The CDR3 DNA sequence: TGTGCCAGCAGTTTCCGGCAGGGGGTGGACAAAAACATTCAGTACTTC.

The V gene is TRBV5-4, the J gene TRBJ2-1; D gene ambiguous. The germline gives CDR1 SGHNT, CDR2 YYREEE (reference sequence). With 4 bases removed from V and 3 bases from J, the gap between germline ends came to 5 bases. The CDR3 loop spans 12 amino acids. In DNA, the CDR3 is TGTGCCAGCAGCACCTACTACAATGAGCAGTTCTTC. Protein sequence: CASSTYYNEQFF.

This sequence joins TRBV9 and TRBJ2-2; D is unresolved. The CDR3 covers 13 residues. The V end was cut by 1 base, the J end by 6 bases, with 7 bases between. The V gene's germline CDR1 is SGDLS and CDR2 YYNGEE. CDR3 loop: CASSVYSPGELFF. The CDR3, as DNA: TGTGCCAGCAGCGTATACAGTCCCGGGGAGCTGTTTTTT.

This chain joins TRBV28 and TRBJ1-1; tentative D call: TRBD1 (5 bases). This CDR3 has 14 residues. CDR1 and CDR2 from the germline V gene are MDHEN and SYDVKM. Trimming left V 8 bases short and J 1 base short, with 14 bases between. The CDR3 DNA reads TGTGCCAGCGGGGGGTTCCGTGGGAACACTGAAGCTTTCTTT. This sequence encodes CASGGFRGNTEAFF. The complete variable domain, with remaining parts taken from reference TRBV28 and TRBJ1-1, reads DVKVTQSSRYLVKRTGEKVFLECVQDMDHENMFWYRQDPGLGLRLIYFSYDVKMKEKGDIPEGYSVSREKKERFSLILESASTNQTSMYLCASGGFRGNTEAFFGQGTRLTVV.

The gene calls are TRBV2 and TRBJ2-3, with 8 nucleotides matching TRBD2. Germline CDR1 reads SNHLY; CDR2 reads FYNNEI. The CDR3 spans 14 residues. The trim removed 6 bases at V and 4 bases at J, leaving 6 bases unmatched. Here the CDR3 reads CASRVSGTADTQYF. The CDR3 DNA follows: TGTGCCAGCAGAGTTAGCGGGACCGCAGATACGCAGTATTTT.

J is TRBJ2-3 and V is TRBV9, with TRBD2 matching 7 bases. Germline V gene sequence: CDR1 SGDLS, CDR2 YYNGEE. This CDR3 spans 15 amino acids. Germline trimming cut 0 bases from V and 5 bases from J; bases unmatched to any gene: 6. The CDR3 sequence: CASSVVSGNRDTQYF. CDR3 in DNA: TGTGCCAGCAGCGTAGTGAGCGGGAACAGAGATACGCAGTATTTT.

The gene calls are TRBV11-3 and TRBJ2-1; 11 bases are shared with TRBD2. Losses at the gene ends were 0 bases for V and 3 bases for J; bases not matched to a gene: 1. This CDR3 contains 16 residues. Germline lookup yields CDR1 SGHNT and CDR2 YENEEA. In DNA, the CDR3 is TGTGCCAGCAGCTTAGATGGGACTAGCGGCTACAATGAGCAGTTCTTC. It specifies CASSLDGTSGYNEQFF. Combining the CDR3 with reference TRBV11-3 and TRBJ2-1 gives the whole variable domain EAGVVQSPRYKIIEKKQPVAFWCNPISGHNTLYWYLQNLGQGPELLIRYENEEAVDDSQLPKDRFSAERLKGVDSTLKIQPAELGDSAVYLCASSLDGTSGYNEQFFGPGTRLTVL.

CDR3 residues: CASSQTAIYGYTF. The CDR3 nucleotides are TGTGCCAGCAGCCAAACAGCTATCTATGGCTACACCTTC. This chain joins TRBV28 and TRBJ1-2, with unresolved D. The CDR3 runs to 13 residues. The germline V gene has CDR1 MDHEN and CDR2 SYDVKM. The V gene lost 6 bases and the J gene lost 4 bases, with 12 bases spanning the gap.

J is TRBJ1-2 and V is TRBV7-8; 7 bases fit TRBD1. The CDR3 length is 14 residues. V trimming: 0 bases; J trimming: 2 bases; junction bases outside the gene matches: 0. Germline V gives CDR1 SGHVS, CDR2 FQNEAQ. CDR3 DNA sequence: TGTGCCAGCAGCTTAGCGACAGGGAACTATGGCTACACCTTC. It codes for CASSLATGNYGYTF.

The chain recombines TRBV23-1 with TRBJ1-2; D not certain. TRBV23-1 has ORF status, its function being uncertain. Trimming removed 0 bases at V and 0 bases at J, with 8 bases between. This CDR3 contains 15 residues. CDR3 nucleotide sequence: TGCGCCAGCAGTCAATCGGCGGATACTAACTATGGCTACACCTTC. As protein: CASSQSADTNYGYTF.

The chain has TRBV18 and TRBJ1-5; D gene uncertain. This CDR3 has 13 amino acids. Deletions cut 3 bases from V and 6 bases from J, with 9 bases between. CDR1 is KGHSH and CDR2 is LQKENI in the germline V gene. This chain's CDR3 is CASSPRTGQPQHF. The CDR3 DNA reads as TGTGCCAGCTCACCGCGCACCGGTCAGCCCCAGCATTTT. Looking up the rest from reference TRBV18 and TRBJ1-5 gives the full variable domain: NAGVMQNPRHLVRRRGQEARLRCSPMKGHSHVYWYRQLPEEGLKFMVYLQKENIIDESGMPKERFSAEFPKEGPSILRIQQVVRGDSAAYFCASSPRTGQPQHFGDGTRLSIL.

The rearrangement uses TRBV28 and TRBJ1-1; 7 nucleotides match TRBD1. The germline CDR1 and CDR2 sequences are MDHEN and SYDVKM. The trim removed 6 bases at V and 1 base at J, leaving 2 bases unmatched. This CDR3 has 13 amino acids. CDR3 in amino acids: CASRGTENTEAFF. The CDR3 DNA reads TGTGCCAGCAGAGGGACAGAGAACACTGAAGCTTTCTTT.

The genes are TRBV6-1 and TRBJ1-5; possibly TRBD1 for D (6 bases). Germline V gene sequence: CDR1 MNHNS, CDR2 SASEGT. The CDR3 spans 14 residues. Trimming removed 4 bases from V and 7 bases from J, with 14 bases in between. This CDR3 is CASSGSGVRQPQHF. The CDR3 DNA reads TGTGCCAGCAGTGGATCAGGGGTCAGACAGCCCCAGCATTTT.